Presented here are 32 T cell receptor beta chains from one specimen sequenced in a study of cytomegalovirus exposure and HLA in healthy donors. PCR involved 60 Vbeta and 13 Jbeta primers. This table comes from immunoSEQ multiplex PCR, and its TCRdb copy is limited to in-frame clones, with some not included. This sample has about 110,000 clones, with 60% to 80% found just once. The sample taken for sequencing was PBMCs. The source is a woman aged 35 to 49 in good health and CMV-seropositive.

This rearrangement joins TRBV19 to TRBJ1-5; perhaps TRBD1 as D (6 bases). Trimming removed 1 base from V and 3 bases from J, with 13 bases in between. CDR1 is LNHDA, CDR2 SQIVND, per germline (reference sequence). The CDR3 length is 16 residues. Here the CDR3 reads CASSIGTTGFNQPQHF. CDR3 DNA sequence: TGTGCCAGTAGTATAGGAACGACAGGATTCAATCAGCCCCAGCATTTT.

The rearrangement uses TRBV6-5 and TRBJ2-7; 12 nucleotides match TRBD1. There are 15 residues in the CDR3. Germline CDR1 reads MNHEY; CDR2 reads SVGAGI. V lost 6 bases and J lost 6; bases outside the gene matches: 9. For the CDR3, the DNA is TGTGCCAGCAGCCGGGGGGGACAGGGGGCGCGCGAGCAGTACTTC. The encoded protein is CASSRGGQGAREQYF.

The rearrangement joins TRBV7-6 to TRBJ2-5; perhaps TRBD2 as D (6 bases). Trimming removed 5 bases at V and 0 bases at J, with 13 bases between. From germline, CDR1 is SGHVS and CDR2 FNYEAQ. The CDR3 loop spans 15 amino acids. This chain's CDR3 is CASSLGTQYQETQYF. The CDR3 DNA is TGTGCCAGCAGCCTCGGGACTCAGTACCAAGAGACCCAGTACTTC.

This sequence joins TRBV25-1 and TRBJ2-5; D gene unclear. Trimming took off 8 bases at V and 5 bases at J, with 9 bases between the two ends. The CDR3 loop spans 11 amino acids. Germline-derived CDR1 and CDR2 are MGHDK and SYGVNS. CDR3 sequence reads: CASVSAETQYF. The CDR3 nucleotides are TGTGCCAGCGTTAGTGCTGAGACCCAGTACTTC. Based on the CDR3 plus reference TRBV25-1 and TRBJ2-5, the full variable domain is EADIYQTPRYLVIGTGKKITLECSQTMGHDKMYWYQQDPGMELHLIHYSYGVNSTEKGDLSSESTVSRIRTEHFPLTLESARPSHTSQYLCASVSAETQYFGPGTRLLVL.

This clone has more than one count but fewer than ten. V and J are TRBV7-2 and TRBJ2-5; 8 nucleotides match TRBD2. V shed 3 bases and J 5 bases; nucleotides not matched to a gene: 5. This CDR3 spans 14 amino acids. The germline gives CDR1 SGHTA, CDR2 FQGNSA. Here the CDR3 reads CASSFQSGGETQYF. The CDR3 bases are TGTGCCAGCAGCTTCCAAAGCGGGGGCGAGACCCAGTACTTC.

This clone was detected only once. The chain joins TRBV7-2 to TRBJ1-2; D possibly corresponds to TRBD1 (6 bases). The ends were cut back, 1 base at V and 3 bases at J, with 9 bases in the middle. Germline CDR1 is SGHTA and CDR2 is FQGNSA. The CDR3 contains 14 residues. CDR3 in amino acids: CASSLGQAYYGYTF. CDR3 DNA: TGTGCCAGCAGCTTAGGACAGGCCTACTATGGCTACACCTTC.

This clone turned up a few times. The V gene is TRBV6-5, the J gene TRBJ2-7; 9 bases agree with TRBD1. V was clipped by 7 bases and J by 5 bases; unmatched bases: 9. The CDR3 has 14 residues. Germline V lookup: CDR1 MNHEY, CDR2 SVGAGI. Written as DNA, the CDR3 is TGTGCCAGCATGGTGTCGGGACAGGGTAACGAGCAGTACTTC. It codes for CASMVSGQGNEQYF.

This clone occurred a few times. J is TRBJ2-7 and V is TRBV4-1; 9 bases are a match to TRBD1. The CDR3 runs 14 residues. Germline assignment: CDR1 MGHRA and CDR2 YSYEKL. V was clipped by 4 bases and J by 7 bases; unmatched bases: 8. CDR3 in amino acids: CASSLEQGAREQYF. The CDR3 region has the DNA TGCGCCAGCAGCCTGGAACAGGGGGCGCGGGAGCAGTACTTC.

The rearrangement joins TRBV7-8 to TRBJ2-5; TRBD2 matches 9 bases. Germline CDR1 SGHVS, CDR2 FQNEAQ. This CDR3 is 14 amino acids long. V dropped 2 bases and J dropped 2; count of bases not matched to a gene: 0. The CDR3 sequence is CASSLLAGQETQYF. CDR3 nucleotides: TGTGCCAGCAGCTTACTAGCGGGACAAGAGACCCAGTACTTC.

The rearrangement uses TRBV10-2 and TRBJ2-3; 7 bases are a match to TRBD2. Looked up from germline, CDR1 is WSHSY and CDR2 is SAAADI. The J segment lost 4 bases and the V segment lost 2 bases, leaving 12 bases of the junction unmatched. The CDR3 runs 17 residues. CDR3 DNA sequence: TGCGCCAGCAGTGAGAGGCAGCGCGGGAGAGTTGCAGATACGCAGTATTTT. Translation: CASSERQRGRVADTQYF.

Concerning this clone: The same CDR3 also results from other DNA sequences found in this sample. V and J are TRBV7-2 and TRBJ2-7; no definite D call. V lost 4 bases to trimming and J lost 3 bases, with 4 bases between them. Looked up from germline, CDR1 is SGHTA and CDR2 is FQGNSA. This CDR3 contains 11 residues. CDR3 sequence reads: CASSSYYEQYF. The CDR3 DNA sequence: TGTGCCAGCAGCTCCTACTACGAGCAGTACTTC.

The chain is built from TRBV27 and TRBJ1-1, with D perhaps matching TRBD1 (6 bases). The CDR3 is 15 amino acids. The V gene lost 6 bases and the J gene lost 2 bases, with 16 bases spanning the gap. The V gene's germline CDR1 is MNHEY and CDR2 SMNVEV (reference sequence). CDR3 nucleotide sequence: TGTGCCAGCAGGCCTTTTGGGACAAGCAACACTGAAGCTTTCTTT. Its translation is CASRPFGTSNTEAFF.

This clone occurred a few times. This sequence joins TRBV4-1 and TRBJ1-2; TRBD1 matches at 9 bases. V lost 4 bases to trimming and J lost 2 bases; unmatched junction nucleotides: 11. Germline values: CDR1 MGHRA, CDR2 YSYEKL. This CDR3 comprises 17 residues. The CDR3 here is CASSPRTPGQGNYGYTF. The CDR3 DNA is TGCGCCAGCAGCCCACGAACCCCGGGACAGGGAAACTATGGCTACACCTTC.

The count of this clone is one. The rearrangement joins TRBV5-1 to TRBJ2-2, with D tentatively TRBD1 (5 bases). The CDR3 runs 14 residues. CDR1 and CDR2 from the germline V gene are SGHRS and YFSETQ. Trimming cost V 7 bases and J 6 bases, with 16 bases left between them. CDR3 residues: CASYVTGFSGELFF. Written as DNA, the CDR3 is TGCGCCAGCTACGTAACAGGATTCTCCGGGGAGCTGTTTTTT.

The chain combines TRBV6-5 with TRBJ2-5, with 7 bases aligning to TRBD1. The germline V gene encodes CDR1 MNHEY and CDR2 SVGAGI. The CDR3 loop spans 14 amino acids. The junction had 4 bases not matched to a gene; V was cut back by 4 bases and J by 2 bases. The CDR3: CASSWDRLQETQYF. CDR3 bases: TGTGCCAGCAGTTGGGACAGATTGCAAGAGACCCAGTACTTC.

This clone was found a few times. This chain connects TRBV7-9 to TRBJ2-2; 8 bases align to TRBD1. The CDR3 length is 15 residues. V dropped 5 bases and J dropped 6; count of bases not matched to a gene: 8. Germline V gene sequence: CDR1 SEHNR, CDR2 FQNEAQ (reference sequence). The CDR3 spells CASSPPTGVPGELFF. CDR3 bases: TGTGCCAGCAGCCCACCGACAGGGGTGCCCGGGGAGCTGTTTTTT.

The chain recombines TRBV2 with TRBJ2-2, with TRBD1 identical over 9 bases. Trimming at V came to 9 bases and at J to 5 bases, leaving 4 bases not matched to a gene. The CDR3 is 13 residues long. In germline, CDR1 is SNHLY, CDR2 FYNNEI. CDR3 DNA sequence: TGTGCCAGAGGGACAGGGAAAACCGGGGAGCTGTTTTTT. Translated: CARGTGKTGELFF. The complete variable domain, with remaining parts taken from reference TRBV2 and TRBJ2-2, reads EPEVTQTPSHQVTQMGQEVILRCVPISNHLYFYWYRQILGQKVEFLVSFYNNEISEKSEIFDDQFSVERPDGSNFTLKIRSTKLEDSAMYFCARGTGKTGELFFGEGSRLTVL.

This sequence joins TRBV10-3 and TRBJ1-5, with D perhaps matching TRBD1 (5 bases). V lost 4 bases and J lost 7, with 11 bases in between. The germline CDR1 and CDR2 sequences are ENHRY and SYGVKD. The length of the CDR3 is 13 residues. This chain's CDR3 is CAISGGRGQPQHF. The CDR3 DNA reads as TGTGCCATCAGTGGCGGGAGGGGCCAGCCCCAGCATTTT.

This clone was detected once. This rearrangement joins TRBV2 to TRBJ1-5; 7 nucleotides agree with TRBD1. The CDR3 is 13 amino acids. With V trimmed by 7 bases and J by 5 bases, 5 bases remained unmatched. Germline CDR1 and CDR2: SNHLY and FYNNEI. The CDR3 nucleotides are TGTGCCAGCACAGGGGGGTTCGATCAGCCCCAGCATTTT. Residues: CASTGGFDQPQHF.

V gene TRBV2 combines with J gene TRBJ1-4, with 7 positions matching TRBD1. V lost 4 bases to trimming and J lost 7 bases; unmatched junction nucleotides: 6. CDR1 SNHLY and CDR2 FYNNEI come from the germline V gene. This CDR3 is built from 14 residues. The CDR3 is CASSVDRGREKLFF. CDR3 in DNA: TGTGCCAGCAGTGTGGATAGGGGGCGTGAAAAACTGTTTTTT.

V and J are TRBV19 and TRBJ2-5; perhaps TRBD2 as D (5 bases). The germline gives CDR1 LNHDA, CDR2 SQIVND (reference sequence). This CDR3 is 13 amino acids long. Trimming left V 6 bases short and J 4 bases short, with 12 bases between. The CDR3 nucleotides read TGTGCCAGTAGCGCCGGGATCCGAGAGACCCAGTACTTC. Encoded protein: CASSAGIRETQYF.

The rearrangement links TRBV16 to TRBJ2-5; D remains ambiguous. The CDR3 covers 14 residues. Germline V gene lookup returns CDR1 KGHSY and CDR2 FQNENV. V shed 0 bases and J shed 1 base, with 6 bases lying between them. The CDR3 DNA reads as TGTGCCAGCAGCCAATCCAGGTTCCAAGAGACCCAGTACTTC. This sequence encodes CASSQSRFQETQYF.

The rearrangement links TRBV11-3 to TRBJ1-1; tentative D call: TRBD1 (5 bases). The CDR3 covers 19 residues. V lost 0 bases and J 1 base, leaving 21 bases between the germline ends. Germline CDR1 SGHNT, CDR2 YENEEA. CDR3 residues: CASSLDLLLGGLGNTEAFF. For the CDR3, the DNA is TGTGCCAGCAGCTTAGACTTGCTCCTCGGGGGACTGGGGAACACTGAAGCTTTCTTT. The full variable domain, in which reference TRBV11-3 and TRBJ1-1 provide the parts outside the CDR3, is EAGVVQSPRYKIIEKKQPVAFWCNPISGHNTLYWYLQNLGQGPELLIRYENEEAVDDSQLPKDRFSAERLKGVDSTLKIQPAELGDSAVYLCASSLDLLLGGLGNTEAFFGQGTRLTVV.

This clone has just a few counts. At the DNA level, this CDR3 is encoded by other sequences in the same sample as well. The chain recombines TRBV4-1 with TRBJ1-4; D ambiguous. Germline V gene sequence: CDR1 MGHRA, CDR2 YSYEKL. The V gene lost 7 bases and the J gene lost 0 bases, with 24 bases spanning the gap. The CDR3 loop spans 19 amino acids. Here the CDR3 reads CASKSAIEPYISTNEKLFF. The CDR3 nucleotides are TGCGCCAGCAAGTCCGCGATTGAACCGTATATATCAACTAATGAAAAACTGTTTTTT.

The V gene is TRBV27, the J gene TRBJ2-1; tentative D call: TRBD1 (6 bases). Trimming removed 2 bases at V and 6 bases at J, with 17 bases between. The CDR3 is 16 residues long. Germline values: CDR1 MNHEY, CDR2 SMNVEV (reference sequence). CDR3: CASSLRAGALFNEQFF. CDR3 nucleotide sequence: TGTGCCAGCAGTTTAAGGGCAGGGGCTTTGTTCAATGAGCAGTTCTTC.

This chain connects TRBV6-5 to TRBJ1-5, with 8 bases aligning to TRBD1. V gave up 5 bases and J gave up 4 bases; unmatched junction bases: 7. This CDR3 region has 15 residues. CDR1 and CDR2 (germline): MNHEY, SVGAGI. In DNA, the CDR3 is TGTGCCAGCAGTCGGGACAGGCCCTTTAATCAGCCCCAGCATTTT. This encodes CASSRDRPFNQPQHF.

This chain links TRBV7-2 with TRBJ2-4, with 13 bases identical to TRBD2. CDR1 and CDR2 from the germline V gene are SGHTA and FQGNSA. This CDR3 is built from 17 residues. Trimming cost V 6 bases and J 3 bases; bases outside gene matches: 8. For the CDR3, the DNA is TGTGCCAGCAGACCGGGACTAGCGGGGACGAGCAAAAACATTCAGTACTTC. Residues: CASRPGLAGTSKNIQYF.

This chain joins TRBV12-5 and TRBJ2-2; D call uncertain. The length of the CDR3 is 15 residues. The V end lost 1 base, the J end lost 7 bases, and 13 bases lay between the germline ends. From germline, CDR1 is LGHNT and CDR2 FRNRAP. The CDR3 bases are TGTGCTAGTGGTTTGGCCAACCGGGTGGACGGGGAGCTGTTTTTT. It encodes CASGLANRVDGELFF.

This clone has a handful of counts. The chain joins TRBV6-1 to TRBJ2-3; no firm D call. The CDR3 spans 12 residues. The germline gives CDR1 MNHNS, CDR2 SASEGT. Trimming took off 4 bases at V and 8 bases at J, with 10 bases between the two ends. The CDR3 is CASSVDSSTQYF. DNA for the CDR3: TGTGCCAGCAGTGTTGACTCTTCTACGCAGTATTTT.

This rearrangement joins TRBV27 to TRBJ2-6, with no clear D. The CDR3 totals 15 residues. The V and J ends lost 0 bases and 0 bases respectively, with 3 bases between them. Per the germline V gene, CDR1 is MNHEY and CDR2 is SMNVEV (reference sequence). CDR3 sequence: CASSLSSSGANVLTF. The CDR3 nucleotides are TGTGCCAGCAGTTTATCGAGCTCTGGGGCCAACGTCCTGACTTTC.

The chain carries TRBV29-1 and TRBJ2-1; TRBD1 matches at 9 bases. V lost 7 bases, J lost 6 bases, and 7 bases stayed unmatched. This CDR3 contains 13 residues. Germline CDR1 SQVTM, CDR2 ANQGSEA. The CDR3 loop reads CSGGTGYRNEQFF. In DNA form, the CDR3 reads TGCAGCGGCGGGACAGGGTATCGCAATGAGCAGTTCTTC.

This clone was detected only a few times. V usage is TRBV28 and J usage is TRBJ1-4; no firm D call. The CDR3 contains 12 residues. Germline loops: CDR1 MDHEN, CDR2 SYDVKM. V was trimmed by 5 bases and J by 4 bases, leaving 5 bases between them. In DNA form, the CDR3 reads TGTGCCAGCAGTCAACTTAATGAAAAACTGTTTTTT. It encodes CASSQLNEKLFF.